This record looks at one T cell receptor beta chain sequence and its context. Per the study methods: The assay estimated nucleated cells by amplifying reference gene primers. Some clones are missing from TCRdb's copy, which holds only in-frame ones; the method was immunoSEQ multiplex PCR. Clone size and the V and J calls come from that table; the DNA yielded D and trimming. The table has some 69,000 clones, around 91% seen once. The sample originates from a study of blood T cell repertoires in COVID-19. V was trimmed by 4 bases and J by 1 base, leaving 17 bases between them. The length of the CDR3 is 17 residues. Germline CDR1 SGHTA, CDR2 FQGNSA.

This TCR derives from a man in his fifties with COVID-19, enrolled during active disease. The rearrangement uses TRBV7-2 and TRBJ2-1; weak D call: TRBD2 (6 bases). Material for sequencing was peripheral blood. The CDR3 loop is CASSSQPGTPSYNEQFF. DNA for the CDR3: TGTGCCAGCAGCTCACAGCCCGGGACTCCTTCCTACAATGAGCAGTTCTTC.